These 5 T cell receptor beta chains were all obtained from the same sample, sequenced in a study of T cell responses to AZD1222 COVID-19 vaccine. The assay was immunoSEQ multiplex PCR, and TCRdb's table has in-frame clones only and misses some. The repertoire holds about 180,000 clones, with around 90% as singletons. Source: peripheral blood, taken 28 days after the second AZD1222 dose. The receptors shown here come from an adult who received the AZD1222 COVID-19 vaccine.

The chain carries TRBV10-3 and TRBJ1-1; maybe TRBD1 (5 bases). Germline-derived CDR1 and CDR2 are ENHRY and SYGVKD. Between the trimmed V and J ends, which lost 3 bases and 3 bases, there was a span of 11 bases. The CDR3 runs to 14 residues. The CDR3, as DNA: TGTGCCATCAGTGATAGGCAGGGTTACACTGAAGCTTTCTTT. Protein sequence: CAISDRQGYTEAFF.

The J gene is TRBJ2-5, the V gene TRBV5-1; TRBD1 agrees at 8 bases. The V segment lost 3 bases and the J segment 5 bases; nucleotides outside the gene matches: 9. The CDR3 loop spans 15 amino acids. In germline, CDR1 is SGHRS, CDR2 YFSETQ. The CDR3 DNA reads TGCGCCAGCAGCTCCAGGACAGGGAATTGGGAGACCCAGTACTTC. This sequence encodes CASSSRTGNWETQYF.

This chain joins TRBV19 and TRBJ2-1; TRBD2 might be the D (5 bases). The CDR3 extends over 13 amino acids. CDR1 LNHDA and CDR2 SQIVND come from the germline V gene (reference sequence). The V gene lost 6 bases and the J gene lost 2 bases, with 8 bases spanning the gap. The CDR3 DNA reads TGTGCCAGTAGCGCGACTACCTACAATGAGCAGTTCTTC. This sequence encodes CASSATTYNEQFF.

This chain uses TRBV19 with TRBJ2-3; 8 bases are shared with TRBD1. Trimming cost V 4 bases and J 3 bases; bases outside gene matches: 9. The CDR3 totals 16 residues. Germline-derived CDR1 and CDR2 are LNHDA and SQIVND (reference sequence). The CDR3 DNA reads TGTGCCAGTAGTACTTCCGGGACAGGAGGAACAGATACGCAGTATTTT. Translated, it gives CASSTSGTGGTDTQYF.

This clone came up a few times. The J gene is TRBJ1-3, the V gene TRBV5-5; the D is unclear. There are 17 residues in the CDR3. Germline lookup yields CDR1 SGHKS and CDR2 YYEKEE (reference sequence). V shed 2 bases and J shed 0 bases, with 15 bases lying between them. Here the CDR3 reads CASSFRAQTGSGNTIYF. CDR3 DNA sequence: TGTGCCAGCAGCTTTAGGGCCCAGACCGGCTCTGGAAACACCATATATTTT.